The source of this T cell receptor (beta chain) is a study of blood T cell repertoires in COVID-19. Data came from immunoSEQ multiplex PCR; TCRdb stores just in-frame clones and leaves some out. Among roughly 500,000 clones listed, 80% to 90% were seen once. Material: peripheral blood. This sequence was found in a man aged 18 to 29 with COVID-19, enrolled during active disease.

CDR3 protein: CASSRDRVSSYEQYF. CDR3 in DNA: TGTGCCAGCAGTAGGGACAGGGTTAGCTCCTACGAGCAGTACTTC. The chain recombines TRBV6-5 with TRBJ2-7; 9 bases match TRBD1. CDR1 and CDR2 (germline): MNHEY, SVGAGI. The trim removed 5 bases at V and 0 bases at J, leaving 5 bases unmatched. The CDR3 extends over 15 amino acids.